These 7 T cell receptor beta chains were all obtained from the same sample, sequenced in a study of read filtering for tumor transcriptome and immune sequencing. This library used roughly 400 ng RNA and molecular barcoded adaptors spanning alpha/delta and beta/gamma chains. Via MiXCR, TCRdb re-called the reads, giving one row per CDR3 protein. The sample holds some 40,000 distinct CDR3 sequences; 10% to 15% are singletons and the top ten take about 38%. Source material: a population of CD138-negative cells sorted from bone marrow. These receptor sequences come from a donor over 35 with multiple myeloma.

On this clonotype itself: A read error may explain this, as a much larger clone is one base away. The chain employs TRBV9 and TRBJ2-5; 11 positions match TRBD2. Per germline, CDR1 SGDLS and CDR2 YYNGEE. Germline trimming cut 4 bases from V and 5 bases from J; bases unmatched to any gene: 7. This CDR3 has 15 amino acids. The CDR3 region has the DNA TGTGCCAGCAGCATTAGCGGGAGGGCCTTTGAGACCCAGTACTTC. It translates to CASSISGRAFETQYF.

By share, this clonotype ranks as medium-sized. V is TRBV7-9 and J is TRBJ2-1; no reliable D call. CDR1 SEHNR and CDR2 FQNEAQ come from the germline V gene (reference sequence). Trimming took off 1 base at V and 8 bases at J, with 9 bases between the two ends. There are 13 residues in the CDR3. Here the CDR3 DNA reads TGTGCCAGCAGCTTAGGCCTGGGCGATGAGCAGTTCTTC. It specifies CASSLGLGDEQFF.

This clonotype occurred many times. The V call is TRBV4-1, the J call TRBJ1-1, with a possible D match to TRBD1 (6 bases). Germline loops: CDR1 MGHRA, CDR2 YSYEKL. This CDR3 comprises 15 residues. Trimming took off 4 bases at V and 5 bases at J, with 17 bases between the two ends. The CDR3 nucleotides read TGCGCCAGCAGCCGTCTACAGGGTAGGTCGACTGAAGCTTTCTTT. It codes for CASSRLQGRSTEAFF.

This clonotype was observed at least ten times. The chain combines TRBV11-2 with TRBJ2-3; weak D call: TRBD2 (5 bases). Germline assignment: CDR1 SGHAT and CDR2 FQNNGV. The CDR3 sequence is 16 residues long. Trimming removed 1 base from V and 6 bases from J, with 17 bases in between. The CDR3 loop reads CASSLVSFGVGDTQYF. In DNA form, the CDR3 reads TGTGCCAGCAGCTTAGTAAGCTTCGGGGTCGGGGATACGCAGTATTTT.

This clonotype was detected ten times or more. DNA of the CDR3: TGTGCCAGCCGGGGGGCGGGACACAACCCCTACGAGCAGTACTTC. Its translation: CASRGAGHNPYEQYF. The chain carries TRBV27 and TRBJ2-7; perhaps TRBD2 as D (7 bases). The CDR3 totals 15 residues. Germline CDR1 is MNHEY and CDR2 is SMNVEV (reference sequence). The V and J ends lost 8 bases and 2 bases respectively, with 19 bases between them.

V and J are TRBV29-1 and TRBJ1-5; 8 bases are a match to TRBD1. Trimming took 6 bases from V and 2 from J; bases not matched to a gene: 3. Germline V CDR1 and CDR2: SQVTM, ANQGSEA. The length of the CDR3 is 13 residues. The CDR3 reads CSVATGGNQPQHF. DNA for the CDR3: TGCAGCGTCGCGACAGGGGGCAATCAGCCCCAGCATTTT.

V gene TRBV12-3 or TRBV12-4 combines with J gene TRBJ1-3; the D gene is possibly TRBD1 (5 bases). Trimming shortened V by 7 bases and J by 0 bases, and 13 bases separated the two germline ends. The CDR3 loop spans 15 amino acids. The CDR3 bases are TGTGCCAGCACCCTGACAGCTTTCTCTGGAAACACCATATATTTT. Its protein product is CASTLTAFSGNTIYF.